One and the same sample provided the 12 T cell receptor beta chains below, sequenced in a study of blood T cell repertoires in COVID-19. Data came from immunoSEQ multiplex PCR; TCRdb stores just in-frame clones and leaves some out. The table has fewer than 350,000 clones, approximately 86% seen once. The sequenced material came from PBMCs or T cells enriched from blood (not recorded which). These receptors all stem from a woman in her thirties or forties with acute COVID-19.

This rearrangement joins TRBV29-1 to TRBJ2-4; TRBD1 aligns across 8 bases. The V gene end was trimmed by 6 bases and the J gene end by 5 bases; junction bases not matched to a gene: 6. The CDR3 consists of 13 residues. Germline CDR1 reads SQVTM; CDR2 reads ANQGSEA. The DNA for the CDR3 is TGCAGCGTCCGGGGACAGGTTCAAAACATTCAGTACTTC. Translation: CSVRGQVQNIQYF. The variable domain in full, with the rest retrieved from reference TRBV29-1 and TRBJ2-4, is SAVISQKPSRDICQRGTSLTIQCQVDSQVTMMFWYRQQPGQSLTLIATANQGSEATYESGFVIDKFPISRPNLTFSTLTVSNMSPEDSSIYLCSVRGQVQNIQYFGAGTRLSVL.

This sequence joins TRBV19 and TRBJ2-2; 10 nucleotides line up with TRBD1. From germline, CDR1 is LNHDA and CDR2 SQIVND (reference sequence). The CDR3 spans 15 residues. The V and J ends lost 4 bases and 4 bases, in that order; junction bases with no gene match: 3. The CDR3 nucleotides are TGTGCCAGTAGTACGGGACAGGGGCTCACCGGGGAGCTGTTTTTT. It is translated as CASSTGQGLTGELFF. The entire variable domain, with the rest obtained from reference TRBV19 and TRBJ2-2, is as follows: DGGITQSPKYLFRKEGQNVTLSCEQNLNHDAMYWYRQDPGQGLRLIYYSQIVNDFQKGDIAEGYSVSREKKESFPLTVTSAQKNPTAFYLCASSTGQGLTGELFFGEGSRLTVL.

V and J are TRBV19 and TRBJ2-4, with 10 positions matching TRBD1. Per germline, CDR1 LNHDA and CDR2 SQIVND (reference sequence). J was trimmed by 0 bases and V by 11 bases; bases with no gene match: 4. The CDR3 is 14 residues long. CDR3 in amino acids: CASRQGAAKNIQYF. DNA of the CDR3: TGTGCCTCCCGACAGGGGGCAGCCAAAAACATTCAGTACTTC.

The chain employs TRBV19 and TRBJ1-4; the match to TRBD1 covers 8 bases. Germline loops: CDR1 LNHDA, CDR2 SQIVND (reference sequence). V gave up 4 bases and J gave up 5 bases; unmatched junction bases: 3. The CDR3 is made up of 14 amino acids. The chain's CDR3 is CASSRTGSNEKLFF. CDR3 coding DNA: TGTGCCAGTAGTAGGACAGGGTCAAATGAAAAACTGTTTTTT. The full variable domain, its missing parts supplied by reference TRBV19 and TRBJ1-4, is DGGITQSPKYLFRKEGQNVTLSCEQNLNHDAMYWYRQDPGQGLRLIYYSQIVNDFQKGDIAEGYSVSREKKESFPLTVTSAQKNPTAFYLCASSRTGSNEKLFFGSGTQLSVL.

The chain couples TRBV21-1 to TRBJ2-3; TRBD2, the table's D call, lacks a check against the DNA. TRBV21-1 is designated a pseudogene. CDR3 length: 17 amino acids. The CDR3 here is CASSTLGLAGGPDTQYF. The CDR3 coding sequence is TGTGCCAGCAGCACCTTGGGACTAGCGGGAGGTCCAGATACGCAGTATTTT.

The genes are TRBV6-2 or TRBV6-3 and TRBJ1-5; D not certain. This CDR3 is 15 amino acids long. Trimming removed 5 bases at V and 2 bases at J, with 13 bases between. Germline CDR1 MNHEY, CDR2 SVGEGT. CDR3 sequence reads: CASSIREVGNQPQHF. The DNA of the CDR3 is TGTGCCAGCAGTATCCGGGAGGTAGGCAATCAGCCCCAGCATTTT.

The chain joins TRBV6-2 or TRBV6-3 to TRBJ2-4, with TRBD2 as a possible D gene (5 bases). Between the trimmed V and J ends, which lost 5 bases and 0 bases, there was a span of 8 bases. Germline CDR1 reads MNHEY; CDR2 reads SVGEGT. CDR3 length equals 14 residues. CDR3 protein: CASSTEVAKNIQYF. CDR3 DNA sequence: TGTGCCAGCAGTACGGAGGTAGCCAAAAACATTCAGTACTTC.

V usage is TRBV11-2 and J usage is TRBJ1-2; TRBD1 agrees at 8 bases. The germline V gene encodes CDR1 SGHAT and CDR2 FQNNGV. J was trimmed by 6 bases and V by 7 bases; bases with no gene match: 13. The CDR3 is made up of 15 amino acids. The CDR3 reads CASTLPTGGADGYTF. The CDR3 DNA follows: TGTGCCAGCACCCTACCCACAGGGGGGGCAGATGGCTACACCTTC.

V gene TRBV19 combines with J gene TRBJ1-2; tentatively, D is TRBD1 (6 bases). This CDR3 is built from 19 residues. Trimming pared 5 bases from V and 7 bases from J, leaving 32 bases between. CDR1 is LNHDA, CDR2 SQIVND, per germline (reference sequence). The CDR3 nucleotides read TGTGCCAGTAGTTCCCCCAACCAGGGGCCTGGAATTTTGATTAGTGGCTACACCTTC. It specifies CASSSPNQGPGILISGYTF. Looking up the rest from reference TRBV19 and TRBJ1-2 gives the full variable domain: DGGITQSPKYLFRKEGQNVTLSCEQNLNHDAMYWYRQDPGQGLRLIYYSQIVNDFQKGDIAEGYSVSREKKESFPLTVTSAQKNPTAFYLCASSSPNQGPGILISGYTFGSGTRLTVV.

The chain couples TRBV4-3 to TRBJ2-1, with 8 bases aligning to TRBD1. The V and J ends lost 2 bases and 4 bases, in that order; junction bases with no gene match: 10. CDR1 and CDR2 (germline): LGHNA, YSLEER. There are 17 residues in the CDR3. CDR3 protein: CASSQRADRGTYNEQFF. CDR3 nucleotide sequence: TGCGCCAGCAGCCAAAGGGCCGACAGGGGCACGTACAATGAGCAGTTCTTC.

The V and J genes are TRBV15 and TRBJ2-3; 8 bases are shared with TRBD1. The junction had 2 bases not matched to a gene; V was cut back by 3 bases and J by 3 bases. Germline loops: CDR1 LNHNV, CDR2 YYDKDF (reference sequence). The CDR3 totals 14 residues. The CDR3 here is CATSRTGDTDTQYF. DNA of the CDR3: TGTGCCACCAGCAGGACAGGGGATACAGATACGCAGTATTTT.

CDR3 sequence (DNA): TGTGCCAGCAGCTGGAGACAGGGGAGGGATGGCTACACCTTC. This codes for CASSWRQGRDGYTF. The rearrangement joins TRBV7-2 to TRBJ1-2; 8 bases agree with TRBD1. V was clipped by 4 bases and J by 6 bases; unmatched bases: 7. Germline V lookup: CDR1 SGHTA, CDR2 FQGNSA. The CDR3 sequence is 14 residues long.